A single sample is the source of the 25 T cell receptor beta chains below, sequenced in a study of identical twins. TCRdb fed the 5' RACE reads into MiXCR, producing one record per CDR3 protein. Of 450,000 or so distinct CDR3 sequences listed, roughly 24% are singletons. The sample was also reused in another study, on T cells expressing NK-cell markers.

Sequenced: CD4+ T cells sorted from blood. Source of these receptors: a woman younger than 30 in good health.

Only a few counts were recorded for this clonotype. The J gene is TRBJ2-1, the V gene TRBV5-6; tentatively, D is TRBD1 (5 bases). Germline V gives CDR1 SGHDT, CDR2 YYEEEE. Trimming removed 7 bases from V and 5 bases from J, with 16 bases in between. This CDR3 has 14 residues. The CDR3 reads CASRRGTENNEQFF. The CDR3 nucleotides are TGTGCCAGCCGAAGGGGTACCGAGAACAATGAGCAGTTCTTC.

This clonotype was seen a few times. The chain links TRBV6-2 or TRBV6-3 to TRBJ2-7; 8 nucleotides align to TRBD2. The germline CDR1 and CDR2 sequences are MNHEY and SVGEGT. V shed 4 bases, J shed 3 bases, and the junction held 11 bases outside the gene matches. There are 16 residues in the CDR3. This CDR3 is CASSFRFGSGSYEQYF. CDR3 DNA: TGTGCCAGCAGTTTTCGATTTGGCAGCGGGAGCTACGAGCAGTACTTC.

This clonotype was counted only a few times. The chain links TRBV20-1 to TRBJ1-1; no definite D call. Germline V lookup: CDR1 DFQATT, CDR2 SNEGSKA (reference sequence). The germline V and J ends were trimmed by 3 bases and 2 bases, with 13 bases remaining between them. The CDR3 totals 14 residues. CDR3 protein: CSASRGRLNTEAFF. CDR3 nucleotides: TGCAGTGCTAGTCGAGGACGGCTAAACACTGAAGCTTTCTTT.

J is TRBJ1-1 and V is TRBV20-1; D not certain. CDR1 is DFQATT and CDR2 is SNEGSKA in the germline V gene (reference sequence). This CDR3 comprises 13 residues. The V end was cut by 6 bases, the J end by 3 bases, with 14 bases between. The CDR3 nucleotides are TGCAGTGCCCTCTCGATGAGTCACACTGAAGCTTTCTTT. Amino acid sequence: CSALSMSHTEAFF.

Points on this clonotype: Germline and junction disagree at one end, which may indicate a read error. The V gene is TRBV7-9, the J gene TRBJ2-4; D gene ambiguous. The CDR3 is 11 amino acids. CDR1 and CDR2 from the germline V gene are SEHNR and FQNEAQ (reference sequence). The CDR3 protein is CASSSKDIQYF. For the CDR3, the DNA is TGTGCCAGCAGCTCCAAAGACATTCAGTACTTC.

This clonotype was observed a few times. This chain connects TRBV29-1 to TRBJ2-7, with D possibly called TRBD1 or TRBD2 (6 bases each). Trimming left V 4 bases short and J 6 bases short, with 16 bases between. The CDR3 is made up of 13 amino acids. Looked up from germline, CDR1 is SQVTM and CDR2 is ANQGSEA. The CDR3 DNA reads as TGCAGCGTTGGCGGGACACAAAACTCCGAGCAGTACTTC. It codes for CSVGGTQNSEQYF.

J is TRBJ2-3 and V is TRBV4-2, with D perhaps matching TRBD2 (7 bases). From germline, CDR1 is LGHNA and CDR2 YNFKEQ. With 2 bases removed from V and 4 bases from J, the gap between germline ends came to 16 bases. The CDR3 totals 16 residues. CDR3 nucleotides: TGTGCCAGCAGCCAAAGGGGGGGACCGGGCCCAGATACGCAGTATTTT. This translates into CASSQRGGPGPDTQYF.

This sequence joins TRBV12-3 or TRBV12-4 and TRBJ1-6; 7 positions agree with TRBD1. The CDR3 has 14 residues. V trimming: 5 bases; J trimming: 6 bases; junction bases outside the gene matches: 4. The CDR3 bases are TGTGCCAGCAGTCCCAGGGGGTTTAATTCACCCCTCCACTTT. It encodes CASSPRGFNSPLHF.

The chain couples TRBV5-1 to TRBJ2-7; 10 positions agree with TRBD1. V gave up 7 bases and J gave up 3 bases; unmatched junction bases: 4. The V gene's germline CDR1 is SGHRS and CDR2 YFSETQ. The CDR3 is 13 residues long. The CDR3 region has the DNA TGCGCCAGCTTCGGACAGGGGGACTACGAGCAGTACTTC. This codes for CASFGQGDYEQYF.

This clonotype was seen at least ten times. The genes are TRBV11-2 and TRBJ2-5; weak D call: TRBD1 (6 bases). The V end was cut by 5 bases, the J end by 2 bases, with 9 bases between. CDR1 and CDR2 (germline): SGHAT, FQNNGV. This CDR3 is 13 amino acids long. CDR3 in DNA: TGTGCCAGCAGCCATGGACAGCAAGAGACCCAGTACTTC. Amino acids: CASSHGQQETQYF.

The chain couples TRBV20-1 to TRBJ2-1; 8 bases fit TRBD2. The trim removed 6 bases at V and 2 bases at J, leaving 9 bases unmatched. The CDR3 spans 15 residues. The germline V gene encodes CDR1 DFQATT and CDR2 SNEGSKA (reference sequence). The CDR3 reads CSAPKRAGAYNEQFF. In nucleotides, the CDR3 is TGCAGTGCACCCAAAAGAGCGGGGGCCTACAATGAGCAGTTCTTC.

The gene calls are TRBV29-1 and TRBJ1-2; no clear D. Germline CDR1 SQVTM, CDR2 ANQGSEA. V gave up 7 bases and J gave up 8 bases, with 11 bases separating them. This CDR3 has 10 residues. The CDR3 nucleotides are TGCAGCGCCTTACAAGGAGGCTACACCTTC. Protein sequence: CSALQGGYTF.

V and J are TRBV5-1 and TRBJ2-7; D is perhaps TRBD2 (5 bases). The CDR3 totals 14 residues. CDR1 is SGHRS, CDR2 YFSETQ, per germline. V lost 1 base and J lost 3, with 11 bases in between. The CDR3 coding sequence is TGCGCCAGCAGCTTGCGAGGGCCTCACTACGAGCAGTACTTC. Protein product: CASSLRGPHYEQYF.

In its sample, this clonotype was seen a few times. J is TRBJ1-1 and V is TRBV12-3 or TRBV12-4; no firm D call. CDR3 length equals 14 residues. Trimming took off 4 bases at V and 1 base at J, with 10 bases between the two ends. The CDR3, as DNA: TGTGCCAGCAGTTCGGGAGGAACGAACACTGAAGCTTTCTTT. It yields the protein CASSSGGTNTEAFF.

This clonotype came up a few times. The gene calls are TRBV7-2 and TRBJ1-2; D ambiguous. The CDR3 length is 11 residues. V lost 3 bases and J 6 bases, leaving 5 bases between the germline ends. Germline V gives CDR1 SGHTA, CDR2 FQGNSA. CDR3 in DNA: TGTGCCAGCAGCTTGAGGCATGGCTACACCTTC. Its protein product is CASSLRHGYTF.

The chain links TRBV7-2 to TRBJ2-3, with D unclear. Germline assignment: CDR1 SGHTA and CDR2 FQGNSA. The CDR3 sequence is 12 residues long. Deletions cut 5 bases from V and 6 bases from J, with 9 bases between. CDR3 in amino acids: CASSPTLDTQYF. The CDR3 DNA reads as TGTGCCAGCAGCCCCACTTTGGATACGCAGTATTTT.

The chain uses TRBV5-1 and TRBJ2-5; D perhaps matches TRBD1 (6 bases). The CDR3 spans 14 residues. Trimming removed 5 bases from V and 5 bases from J, with 16 bases in between. The V gene's germline CDR1 is SGHRS and CDR2 YFSETQ. CDR3: CASRVQGNGETQYF. DNA of the CDR3: TGCGCCAGCAGAGTGCAGGGGAATGGGGAGACCCAGTACTTC.

This clonotype turned up a few times. The chain employs TRBV7-8 and TRBJ2-5, with a tentative D call TRBD2 (5 bases). CDR1 is SGHVS, CDR2 FQNEAQ, per germline. Trimming took off 5 bases at V and 1 base at J, with 11 bases between the two ends. This CDR3 has 14 amino acids. CDR3 amino acids: CASSISESQETQYF. CDR3 DNA: TGTGCCAGCAGCATTAGCGAGAGCCAAGAGACCCAGTACTTC.

V gene TRBV4-3 combines with J gene TRBJ2-1; perhaps TRBD2 as D (5 bases). The CDR3 has 18 amino acids. Trimming removed 1 base from V and 5 bases from J, with 21 bases in between. Germline V CDR1 and CDR2: LGHNA, YSLEER. CDR3 sequence: CASSQGNPRWRAHNEQFF. CDR3 bases: TGCGCCAGCAGCCAAGGGAATCCTAGGTGGCGGGCTCACAATGAGCAGTTCTTC.

The V and J genes are TRBV3-1 and TRBJ1-1, with a tentative D call TRBD1 (5 bases). Germline V gene sequence: CDR1 LGHDT, CDR2 YNNKEL (reference sequence). Between the trimmed V and J ends, which lost 0 bases and 11 bases, there was a span of 13 bases. The CDR3 is 13 residues long. CDR3 sequence reads: CASSQDGGGRAFF. The CDR3 DNA follows: TGTGCCAGCAGCCAAGATGGGGGAGGGAGGGCTTTCTTT.

The chain carries TRBV20-1 and TRBJ2-1, with D perhaps TRBD1 (6 bases). Germline assignment: CDR1 DFQATT and CDR2 SNEGSKA (reference sequence). The CDR3 has 15 amino acids. Between the trimmed V and J ends, which lost 2 bases and 0 bases, there was a span of 11 bases. The CDR3 DNA is TGCAGTGCTAGAATAGGGGGTAGCTCCTACAATGAGCAGTTCTTC. Translated, it gives CSARIGGSSYNEQFF.

This clonotype was observed a handful of times. The chain is built from TRBV7-2 and TRBJ2-4; the D is unclear. Trimming cost V 6 bases and J 9 bases, with 12 bases left between them. CDR1 and CDR2 (germline): SGHTA, FQGNSA. There are 12 residues in the CDR3. Here the CDR3 reads CASSRDPTIQYF. The CDR3 DNA is TGTGCCAGCAGTCGAGACCCCACCATTCAGTACTTC.

The chain employs TRBV7-9 and TRBJ2-3; 10 bases are shared with TRBD1. Germline CDR1 SEHNR, CDR2 FQNEAQ (reference sequence). V was pared by 3 bases and J by 5 bases, with 2 bases of the junction left unmatched. The CDR3 sequence is 14 residues long. CDR3 region: CASSLGQGKDTQYF. The CDR3 bases are TGTGCCAGCAGCTTGGGACAGGGGAAAGATACGCAGTATTTT.

This clonotype was seen more than once but under ten times. The chain carries TRBV5-6 and TRBJ1-2, with 9 bases aligning to TRBD1. CDR1 is SGHDT, CDR2 YYEEEE, per germline. Unmatched junction bases numbered 10, after V lost 2 bases and J lost 8 bases. CDR3 size: 15 residues. CDR3 in DNA: TGTGCCAGCAGCTTTGGGACAGGGTTTCCTAACGGCTACACCTTC. Its protein is CASSFGTGFPNGYTF.

The V call is TRBV7-9, the J call TRBJ1-1; perhaps TRBD1 as D (6 bases). The CDR3 is 13 amino acids. The germline V and J ends were trimmed by 5 bases and 8 bases, with 15 bases remaining between them. In germline, CDR1 is SEHNR, CDR2 FQNEAQ (reference sequence). The CDR3, as DNA: TGTGCCAGCAGCACACTTACAGGGAGGGAAGCTTTCTTT. It encodes CASSTLTGREAFF.